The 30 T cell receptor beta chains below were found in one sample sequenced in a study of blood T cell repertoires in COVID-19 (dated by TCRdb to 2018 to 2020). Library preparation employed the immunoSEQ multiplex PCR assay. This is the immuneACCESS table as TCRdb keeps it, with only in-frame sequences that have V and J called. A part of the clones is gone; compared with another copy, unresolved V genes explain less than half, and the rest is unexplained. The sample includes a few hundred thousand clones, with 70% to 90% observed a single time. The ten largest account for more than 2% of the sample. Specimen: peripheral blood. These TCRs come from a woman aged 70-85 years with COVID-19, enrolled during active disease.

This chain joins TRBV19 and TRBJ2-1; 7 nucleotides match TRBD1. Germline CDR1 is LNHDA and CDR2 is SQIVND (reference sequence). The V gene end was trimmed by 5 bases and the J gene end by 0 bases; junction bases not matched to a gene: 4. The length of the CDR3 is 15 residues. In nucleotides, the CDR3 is TGTGCCAGTAGTCTCGACAGGGACTCCTACAATGAGCAGTTCTTC. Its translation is CASSLDRDSYNEQFF.

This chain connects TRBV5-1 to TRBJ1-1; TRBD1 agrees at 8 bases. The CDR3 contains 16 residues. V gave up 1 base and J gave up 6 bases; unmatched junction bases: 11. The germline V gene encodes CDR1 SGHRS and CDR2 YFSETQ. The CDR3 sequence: CASSLSPRGTGAEAFF. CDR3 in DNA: TGCGCCAGCAGCTTGTCGCCCAGAGGGACAGGCGCTGAAGCTTTCTTT.

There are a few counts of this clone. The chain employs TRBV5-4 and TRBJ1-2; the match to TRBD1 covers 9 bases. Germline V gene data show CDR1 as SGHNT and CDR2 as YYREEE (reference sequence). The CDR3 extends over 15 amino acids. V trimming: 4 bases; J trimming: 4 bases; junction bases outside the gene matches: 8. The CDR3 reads CASSAGQGQIYGYTF. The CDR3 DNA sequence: TGTGCCAGCAGCGCAGGACAGGGGCAGATCTATGGCTACACCTTC. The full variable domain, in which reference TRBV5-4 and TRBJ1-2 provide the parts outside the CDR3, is ETGVTQSPTHLIKTRGQQVTLRCSSQSGHNTVSWYQQALGQGPQFIFQYYREEENGRGNFPPRFSGLQFPNYSSELNVNALELDDSALYLCASSAGQGQIYGYTFGSGTRLTVV.

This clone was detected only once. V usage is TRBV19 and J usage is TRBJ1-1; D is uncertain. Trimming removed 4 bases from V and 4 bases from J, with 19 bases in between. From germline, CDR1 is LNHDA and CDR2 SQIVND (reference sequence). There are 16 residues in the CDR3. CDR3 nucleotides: TGTGCCAGTAGTACTCCCGCCCTCCGGGTAGGCACTGAAGCTTTCTTT. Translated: CASSTPALRVGTEAFF.

DNA of the CDR3: TGTGCCAGCAGCCTGTTCCGGGGCTATGGCTACACCTTC. Its translation: CASSLFRGYGYTF. This chain links TRBV6-2 or TRBV6-3 with TRBJ1-2; D is undetermined. V lost 6 bases, J lost 4 bases, and 12 bases lay in between. This CDR3 has 13 amino acids. CDR1 and CDR2 from the germline V gene are MNHEY and SVGEGT.

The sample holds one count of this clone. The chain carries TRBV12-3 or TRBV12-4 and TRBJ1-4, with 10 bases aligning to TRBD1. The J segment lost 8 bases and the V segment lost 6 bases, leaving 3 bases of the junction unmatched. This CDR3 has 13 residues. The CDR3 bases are TGTGCCAGCAGGGACAGGGGGAGGGAAAAACTGTTTTTT. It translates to CASRDRGREKLFF.

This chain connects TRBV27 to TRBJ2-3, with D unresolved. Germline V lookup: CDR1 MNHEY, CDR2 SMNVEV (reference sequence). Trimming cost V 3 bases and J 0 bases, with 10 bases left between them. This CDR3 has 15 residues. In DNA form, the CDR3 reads TGTGCCAGCAGTTTGTGGCTGACTAGCACAGATACGCAGTATTTT. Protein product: CASSLWLTSTDTQYF.

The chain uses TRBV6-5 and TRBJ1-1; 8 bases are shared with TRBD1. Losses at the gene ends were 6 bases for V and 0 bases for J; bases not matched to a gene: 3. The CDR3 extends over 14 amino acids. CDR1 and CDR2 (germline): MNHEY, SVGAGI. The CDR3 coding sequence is TGTGCCAGCAGACGACAGGGGATGAACACTGAAGCTTTCTTT. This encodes CASRRQGMNTEAFF.

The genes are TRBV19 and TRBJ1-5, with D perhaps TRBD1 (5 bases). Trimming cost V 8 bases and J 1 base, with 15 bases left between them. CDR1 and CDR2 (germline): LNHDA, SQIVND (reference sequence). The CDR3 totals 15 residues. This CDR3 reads CASAPWGGSNQPQHF. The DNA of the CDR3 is TGTGCCAGTGCCCCATGGGGGGGGAGCAATCAGCCCCAGCATTTT.

CDR3 sequence reads: CASSHRRGGLYEQFF. In DNA form, the CDR3 reads TGTGCCAGCAGCCATAGGAGGGGGGGCCTCTATGAGCAGTTCTTC. The rearrangement uses TRBV3-1 (or the pseudogene TRBV3-2) and TRBJ2-1; weak D call: TRBD2 (7 bases). Germline loops: CDR1 LGHDT, CDR2 YNNKEL (reference sequence). Trimming pared 3 bases from V and 8 bases from J, leaving 17 bases between. The CDR3 is 15 residues long.

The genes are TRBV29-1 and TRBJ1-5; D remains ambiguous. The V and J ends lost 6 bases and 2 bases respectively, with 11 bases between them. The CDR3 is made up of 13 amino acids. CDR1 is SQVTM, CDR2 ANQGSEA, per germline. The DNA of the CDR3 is TGCAGCGTCCCGGGTCTCGGCAATCAGCCCCAGCATTTT. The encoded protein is CSVPGLGNQPQHF.

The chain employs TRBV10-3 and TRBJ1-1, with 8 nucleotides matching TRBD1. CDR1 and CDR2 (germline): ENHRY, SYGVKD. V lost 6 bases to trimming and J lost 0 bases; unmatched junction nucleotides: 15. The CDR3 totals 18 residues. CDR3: CAISTEPPGGVMNTEAFF. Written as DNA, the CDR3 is TGTGCCATCAGCACCGAACCTCCAGGGGGCGTCATGAACACTGAAGCTTTCTTT.

The CDR3 coding sequence is TGTGCCAGTAGTATGGAGACAGGGTTCGGAAACACCATATATTTT. Protein product: CASSMETGFGNTIYF. This chain joins TRBV19 and TRBJ1-3; 7 bases agree with TRBD1. V dropped 3 bases and J dropped 4; count of bases not matched to a gene: 6. The germline gives CDR1 LNHDA, CDR2 SQIVND (reference sequence). The CDR3 has 15 amino acids.

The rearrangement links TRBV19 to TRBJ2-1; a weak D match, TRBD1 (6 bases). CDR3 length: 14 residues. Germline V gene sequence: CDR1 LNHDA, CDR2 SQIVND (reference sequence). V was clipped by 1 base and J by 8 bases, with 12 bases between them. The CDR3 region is CASSIVIRGHEQFF. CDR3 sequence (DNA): TGTGCCAGTAGTATAGTTATCAGGGGCCATGAGCAGTTCTTC.

The CDR3 here is CASSQPTGLFYGYTF. The CDR3 DNA is TGCGCCAGCAGCCAACCGACAGGGCTTTTCTATGGCTACACCTTC. The V call is TRBV4-1, the J call TRBJ1-2; TRBD1 matches at 7 bases. The CDR3 spans 15 residues. Germline loops: CDR1 MGHRA, CDR2 YSYEKL. Trimming at V came to 2 bases and at J to 4 bases, leaving 7 bases not matched to a gene.

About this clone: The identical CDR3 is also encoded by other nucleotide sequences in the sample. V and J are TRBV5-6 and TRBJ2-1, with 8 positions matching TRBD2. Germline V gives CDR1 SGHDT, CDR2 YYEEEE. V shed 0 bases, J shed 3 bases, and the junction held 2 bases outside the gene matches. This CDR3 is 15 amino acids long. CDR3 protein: CASSLGLAGYNEQFF. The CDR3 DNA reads TGTGCCAGCAGCTTGGGGCTAGCGGGCTACAATGAGCAGTTCTTC.

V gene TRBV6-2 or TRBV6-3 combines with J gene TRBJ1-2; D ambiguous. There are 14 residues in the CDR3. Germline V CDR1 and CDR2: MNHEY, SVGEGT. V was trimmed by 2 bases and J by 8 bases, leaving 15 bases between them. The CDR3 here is CASSYPPGPSGYTF. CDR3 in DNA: TGTGCCAGCAGTTACCCCCCGGGTCCTTCCGGCTACACCTTC.

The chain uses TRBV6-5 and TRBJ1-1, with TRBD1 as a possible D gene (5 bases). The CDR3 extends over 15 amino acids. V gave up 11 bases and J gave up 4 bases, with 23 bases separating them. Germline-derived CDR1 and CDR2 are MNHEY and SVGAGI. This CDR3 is CASAAQTSGGTEAFF. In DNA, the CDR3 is TGTGCCTCAGCAGCTCAAACGTCGGGGGGCACTGAAGCTTTCTTT.

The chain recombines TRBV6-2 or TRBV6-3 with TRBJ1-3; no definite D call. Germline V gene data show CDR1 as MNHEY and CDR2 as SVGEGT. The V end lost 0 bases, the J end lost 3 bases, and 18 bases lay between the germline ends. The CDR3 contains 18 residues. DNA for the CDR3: TGTGCCAGCAGTTACTCGTCCATGGGAGCTAAACGTGGAAACACCATATATTTT. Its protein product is CASSYSSMGAKRGNTIYF.

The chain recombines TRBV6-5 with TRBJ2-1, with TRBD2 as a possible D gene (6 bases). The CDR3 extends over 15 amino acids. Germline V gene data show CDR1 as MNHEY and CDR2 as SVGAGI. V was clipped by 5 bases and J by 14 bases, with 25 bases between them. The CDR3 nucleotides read TGTGCCAGCAGTAATAGCCTCCGGGAGAACGAAGATAAGTTCTTC. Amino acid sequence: CASSNSLRENEDKFF.

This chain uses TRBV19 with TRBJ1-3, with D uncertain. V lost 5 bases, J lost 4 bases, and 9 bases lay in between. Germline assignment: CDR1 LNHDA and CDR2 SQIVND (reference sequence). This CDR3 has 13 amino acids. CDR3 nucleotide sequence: TGTGCCAGTAGTGGCAGGAGGGGAAACACCATATATTTT. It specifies CASSGRRGNTIYF.

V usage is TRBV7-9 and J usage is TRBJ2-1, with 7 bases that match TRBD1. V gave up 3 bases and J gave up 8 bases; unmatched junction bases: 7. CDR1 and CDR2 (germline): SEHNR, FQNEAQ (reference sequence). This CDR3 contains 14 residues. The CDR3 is CASSLVQGIDEQFF. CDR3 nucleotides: TGTGCCAGCAGCTTGGTACAGGGGATCGATGAGCAGTTCTTC.

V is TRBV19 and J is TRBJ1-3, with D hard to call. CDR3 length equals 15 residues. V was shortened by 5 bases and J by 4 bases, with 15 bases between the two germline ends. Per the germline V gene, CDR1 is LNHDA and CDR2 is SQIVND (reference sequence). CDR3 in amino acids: CASSAGRVDGNTIYF. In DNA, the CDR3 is TGTGCCAGTAGTGCGGGCCGGGTGGACGGAAACACCATATATTTT.

This chain's CDR3 is CASSLAPSLPGEQYF. For the CDR3, the DNA is TGTGCCAGCAGCTTAGCGCCTAGTTTGCCGGGCGAGCAGTACTTC. The chain recombines TRBV11-2 with TRBJ2-7; D is unclear. V lost 1 base and J 6 bases, leaving 16 bases between the germline ends. The V gene's germline CDR1 is SGHAT and CDR2 FQNNGV. The CDR3 is 15 amino acids.

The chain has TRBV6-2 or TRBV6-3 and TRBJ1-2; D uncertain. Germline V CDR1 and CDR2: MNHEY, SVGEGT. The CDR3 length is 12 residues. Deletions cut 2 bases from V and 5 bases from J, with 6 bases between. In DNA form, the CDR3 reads TGTGCCAGCAGTTACCCACAGTATGGCTACACCTTC. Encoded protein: CASSYPQYGYTF.

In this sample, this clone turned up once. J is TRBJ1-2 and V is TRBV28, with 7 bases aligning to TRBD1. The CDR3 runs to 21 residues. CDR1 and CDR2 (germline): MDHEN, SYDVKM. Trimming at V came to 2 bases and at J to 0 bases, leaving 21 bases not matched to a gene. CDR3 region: CASSLIGVGTDRDVTNYGYTF. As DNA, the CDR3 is TGTGCCAGCAGTTTAATTGGTGTGGGGACCGACAGGGATGTAACTAACTATGGCTACACCTTC.

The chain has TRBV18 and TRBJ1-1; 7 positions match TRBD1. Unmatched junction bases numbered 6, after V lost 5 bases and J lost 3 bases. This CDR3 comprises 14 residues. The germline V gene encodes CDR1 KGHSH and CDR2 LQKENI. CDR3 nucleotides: TGTGCCAGCTCATCAGGGGGATCGGACACTGAAGCTTTCTTT. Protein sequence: CASSSGGSDTEAFF. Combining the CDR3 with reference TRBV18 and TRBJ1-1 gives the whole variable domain NAGVMQNPRHLVRRRGQEARLRCSPMKGHSHVYWYRQLPEEGLKFMVYLQKENIIDESGMPKERFSAEFPKEGPSILRIQQVVRGDSAAYFCASSSGGSDTEAFFGQGTRLTVV.

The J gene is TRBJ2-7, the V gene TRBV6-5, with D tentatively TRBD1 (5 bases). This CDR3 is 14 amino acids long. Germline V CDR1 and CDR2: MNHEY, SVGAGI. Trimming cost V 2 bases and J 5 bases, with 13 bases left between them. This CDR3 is CASSYSRQGNEQYF. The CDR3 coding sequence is TGTGCCAGCAGTTACAGTCGGCAGGGCAACGAGCAGTACTTC.

CDR3 amino acids: CSVRQGGMNTEAFF. CDR3 coding DNA: TGCAGCGTTCGACAGGGAGGCATGAACACTGAAGCTTTCTTT. The rearrangement joins TRBV29-1 to TRBJ1-1; 7 bases align to TRBD1. This CDR3 is 14 amino acids long. With 5 bases clipped from V and 0 bases from J, the junction kept 6 bases outside the gene matches. Germline V CDR1 and CDR2: SQVTM, ANQGSEA.

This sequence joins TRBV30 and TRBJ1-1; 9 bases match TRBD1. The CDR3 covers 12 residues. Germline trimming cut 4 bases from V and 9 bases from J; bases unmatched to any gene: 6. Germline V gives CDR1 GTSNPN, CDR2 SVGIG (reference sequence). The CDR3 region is CAWITGGGQAFF. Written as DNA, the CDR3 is TGTGCCTGGATTACAGGGGGCGGTCAAGCTTTCTTT.